A single T cell receptor beta chain is shown here with its context. Its antigen is still unknown. The CDR3 contains 17 residues. The germline CDR1 and CDR2 sequences are LNHNV and YYDKDF (reference sequence). The V and J ends lost 0 bases and 5 bases respectively, with 19 bases between them. CD8 cells classed as naive were CD45RO-negative and positively selected for CCR7, excluding terminally differentiated effector memory CD45RA+ cells. TCRdb keeps only in-frame clones here, not all; method: immunoSEQ multiplex PCR. The data show 1.5 million to 2.5 million clones, with around 96% seen just once and 0.95% to 1.5% held by the top ten. This sample is drawn from a study of shared clonotypes between healthy human individuals. Points from the study as a whole: With a few donors compared, approximately 5% of naive CD4 clonotypes were shared. Clonotypes which were not shared had lower generation probabilities than clonotypes that all four donors shared.

The sequencing input was naive CD8+ T cells sorted from blood. The J gene is TRBJ1-2, the V gene TRBV15; no clear D gene. This TCR was sampled from a man aged 18-30 years in good health. The CDR3 loop is CATSRDFDNGRTYGYTF. CDR3 nucleotide sequence: TGTGCCACCAGCAGAGATTTCGACAACGGGCGGACTTATGGCTACACCTTC.